Shown below are 17 T cell receptor beta chains from a single sample sequenced in a study of identical twins listed by TCRdb under 2016. The method was 5' RACE. Instrument on record: Illumina HiSeq 2000. The public reads were reprocessed in TCRdb via fastp at Q25 and MiXCR, keeping in-frame beta chains. Each record represents a unique CDR3 protein, reported with the most common genes and DNA among its rows. Here the sample has under 400,000 distinct CDR3 sequences; 7% to 9.5% occur a single time. The top ten hold about 9.1% of the sample. Material: naive T cells sorted from blood. Read against the paper, the sample's cell subset or site label means: cells isolated with a human naive T-cell isolation kit. The receptors were sampled from a woman in her forties or fifties in good health.

This clonotype showed up just a few times. CDR3 sequence: CASSETGVPTDTQYF. The CDR3 nucleotides are TGTGCCAGCAGCGAGACAGGGGTGCCCACAGATACGCAGTATTTT. The genes are TRBV14 and TRBJ2-3, with 8 bases identical to TRBD1. Germline V gene data show CDR1 as SGHDN and CDR2 as FVKESK. V dropped 5 bases and J dropped 2; count of bases not matched to a gene: 6. This CDR3 is 15 amino acids long.

This chain connects TRBV12-3 or TRBV12-4 to TRBJ1-4; tentatively, D is TRBD1 (6 bases). The length of the CDR3 is 12 residues. Deletions cut 7 bases from V and 7 bases from J, with 10 bases between. The CDR3 DNA reads as TGTGCCAGCAAACAGGGAGTTGAAAAACTGTTTTTT. This codes for CASKQGVEKLFF.

This clonotype was detected many times. This chain uses TRBV4-1 with TRBJ2-1; D gene unclear. Germline CDR1 reads MGHRA; CDR2 reads YSYEKL. The CDR3 runs to 13 residues. V gave up 4 bases and J gave up 9 bases, with 13 bases separating them. CDR3 in DNA: TGCGCCAGCAGCCTCTCAATAGCCTCTGAGCAGTTCTTC. Its translation is CASSLSIASEQFF.

A few counts support this clonotype. The J gene is TRBJ1-4, the V gene TRBV2; TRBD1 agrees at 7 bases. The CDR3 runs 14 residues. V gave up 6 bases and J gave up 7 bases; unmatched junction bases: 8. Germline CDR1 SNHLY, CDR2 FYNNEI. The DNA for the CDR3 is TGTGCCAGCAGCCCGCCCGGGACAGTTGAAAAACTGTTTTTT. Its protein product is CASSPPGTVEKLFF. The variable domain in full, completed from reference TRBV2 and TRBJ1-4, reads EPEVTQTPSHQVTQMGQEVILRCVPISNHLYFYWYRQILGQKVEFLVSFYNNEISEKSEIFDDQFSVERPDGSNFTLKIRSTKLEDSAMYFCASSPPGTVEKLFFGSGTQLSVL.

With respect to this clonotype: Since a much larger clone is just one base distant, this may be a read error. The rearrangement links TRBV5-1 to TRBJ2-7; a weak D match, TRBD1 (5 bases). This CDR3 comprises 14 residues. Germline lookup yields CDR1 SGHRS and CDR2 YFSETQ. The CDR3 DNA reads as TGCGGCAGCAGCTTGGTTCAGGGCACCTACGAGCAGTACTTC. It yields the protein CGSSLVQGTYEQYF.

This clonotype was observed many times. The genes are TRBV29-1 and TRBJ1-1, with 9 bases aligning to TRBD1. The junction had 3 bases not matched to a gene; V was cut back by 6 bases and J by 4 bases. The CDR3 consists of 12 residues. Germline V gene lookup returns CDR1 SQVTM and CDR2 ANQGSEA. In nucleotides, the CDR3 is TGCAGCGTACAGGGGGCGGTCACTGAAGCTTTCTTT. Amino acid sequence: CSVQGAVTEAFF.

This sequence joins TRBV10-2 and TRBJ2-7; 7 positions match TRBD1. The CDR3 is made up of 15 amino acids. The germline CDR1 and CDR2 sequences are WSHSY and SAAADI. The trim removed 6 bases at V and 2 bases at J, leaving 10 bases unmatched. The CDR3 DNA reads as TGCGCCAGCAGCATTAACAGGGGTGTCGCCTACGAGCAGTACTTC. Residues: CASSINRGVAYEQYF.

There are a few counts of this clonotype. Written as DNA, the CDR3 is TGTGCCAGCAGCGAAAGTAGAGGTGAGCCATCCTATGGCTACACCTTC. Its protein product is CASSESRGEPSYGYTF. This sequence joins TRBV7-9 and TRBJ1-2; D is undetermined. The germline V gene encodes CDR1 SEHNR and CDR2 FQNEAQ (reference sequence). Trimming shortened V by 5 bases and J by 4 bases, and 20 bases separated the two germline ends. This CDR3 is 16 amino acids long.

V is TRBV5-1 and J is TRBJ2-1, with 10 bases aligning to TRBD2. In germline, CDR1 is SGHRS, CDR2 YFSETQ. This CDR3 region has 15 residues. V dropped 4 bases and J dropped 9; count of bases not matched to a gene: 10. Written as DNA, the CDR3 is TGCGCCAGCAGCCAGCTTCTAGCGGGAGCTAGTGAGCAGTTCTTC. It is translated as CASSQLLAGASEQFF.

On this clonotype itself: The junction departs from the called germline gene at one end, perhaps through a read error. The chain couples TRBV5-1 to TRBJ2-1, with unresolved D. Germline V CDR1 and CDR2: SGHRS, YFSETQ. This CDR3 spans 17 amino acids. DNA of the CDR3: TGCGCCAGCAGCTTGGATAGTCTATTAGGCCAATACAATGAGCTGTTCTTC. This gives the protein CASSLDSLLGQYNELFF.

The chain employs TRBV12-3 or TRBV12-4 and TRBJ2-1; D not resolved. V lost 2 bases and J 0 bases, leaving 11 bases between the germline ends. This CDR3 has 16 amino acids. The CDR3 here is CASSLRPGASYNEQFF. The CDR3, as DNA: TGTGCCAGCAGTTTACGGCCTGGAGCCTCCTACAATGAGCAGTTCTTC.

This rearrangement joins TRBV6-1 to TRBJ2-2, with D possibly matching TRBD2 (6 bases). CDR1 MNHNS and CDR2 SASEGT come from the germline V gene. V was cut by 0 bases and J by 5 bases, with 13 bases left in between. This CDR3 has 16 residues. The CDR3 nucleotides read TGTGCCAGCAGTGAAGCGCGGAGGGCCTTAACCGGGGAGCTGTTTTTT. Residues: CASSEARRALTGELFF.

This clonotype was observed many times. The chain links TRBV12-3 or TRBV12-4 to TRBJ1-5, with D possibly being TRBD1 (5 bases). The V end lost 4 bases, the J end lost 3 bases, and 10 bases lay between the germline ends. The length of the CDR3 is 14 residues. Written as DNA, the CDR3 is TGTGCCAGCAGTTCATTGACAGTCAATCAGCCCCAGCATTTT. Protein: CASSSLTVNQPQHF.

This clonotype was picked up many times. The V gene is TRBV7-3, the J gene TRBJ2-1; TRBD1 is a possible D gene (6 bases). V was pared by 5 bases and J by 10 bases, with 24 bases between. CDR3 length: 16 residues. Germline V lookup: CDR1 SGHTA, CDR2 FQGTGA. The CDR3 bases are TGTGCCAGCAGCACCCCCAGGGGCGGAGCCCCGAGGGAGCAGTTCTTC. Translated, it gives CASSTPRGGAPREQFF.

In its sample, this clonotype was seen many times. The chain couples TRBV4-2 to TRBJ2-1; 7 nucleotides agree with TRBD2. Germline CDR1 is LGHNA and CDR2 is YNFKEQ. J was trimmed by 9 bases and V by 4 bases; bases with no gene match: 15. CDR3 length: 16 residues. The CDR3 loop is CASSRRRTSGTGEQFF. In nucleotides, the CDR3 is TGTGCCAGCAGCCGTCGCCGGACTAGTGGAACGGGTGAGCAGTTCTTC.

The table lists this clonotype with many counts. The chain joins TRBV27 to TRBJ2-7; tentative D call: TRBD1 (6 bases). V dropped 6 bases and J dropped 4 bases, with 19 bases sitting between them. There are 15 residues in the CDR3. Germline CDR1 reads MNHEY; CDR2 reads SMNVEV (reference sequence). The CDR3 DNA reads TGTGCCAGCAGGCCGGTAACAGGGAATTTATACGAGCAGTACTTC. As protein: CASRPVTGNLYEQYF.

The genes are TRBV20-1 and TRBJ2-1, with D possibly matching TRBD1 (6 bases). CDR3 size: 13 residues. CDR1 DFQATT and CDR2 SNEGSKA come from the germline V gene (reference sequence). V gave up 6 bases and J gave up 5 bases, with 14 bases separating them. The CDR3 spells CSAAGTPNNEQFF. The CDR3 DNA is TGCAGTGCGGCCGGGACACCTAACAATGAGCAGTTCTTC.